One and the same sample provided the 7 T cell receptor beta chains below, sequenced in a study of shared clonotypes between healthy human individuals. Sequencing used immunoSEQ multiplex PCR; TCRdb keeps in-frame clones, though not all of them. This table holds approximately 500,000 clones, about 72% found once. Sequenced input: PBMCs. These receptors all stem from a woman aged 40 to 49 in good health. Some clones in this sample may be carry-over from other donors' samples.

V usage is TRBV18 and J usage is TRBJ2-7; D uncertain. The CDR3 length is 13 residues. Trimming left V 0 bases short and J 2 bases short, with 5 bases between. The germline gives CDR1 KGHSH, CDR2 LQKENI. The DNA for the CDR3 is TGTGCCAGCTCACCACCGGATCCCTACGAGCAGTACTTC. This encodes CASSPPDPYEQYF.

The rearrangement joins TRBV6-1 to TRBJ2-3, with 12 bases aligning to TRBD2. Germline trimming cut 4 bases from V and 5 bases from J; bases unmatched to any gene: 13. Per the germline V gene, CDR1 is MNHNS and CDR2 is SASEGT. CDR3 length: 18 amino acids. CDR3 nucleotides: TGTGCCAGCAGTGCTTTGACTAGCGGGAGCCACCCGGGAGATACGCAGTATTTT. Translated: CASSALTSGSHPGDTQYF.

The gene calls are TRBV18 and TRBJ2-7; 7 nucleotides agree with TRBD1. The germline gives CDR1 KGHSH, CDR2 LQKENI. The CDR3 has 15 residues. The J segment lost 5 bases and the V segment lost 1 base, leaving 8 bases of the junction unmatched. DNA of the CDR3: TGTGCCAGCTCACCACAGGGACAGCTCTTCCACGAGCAGTACTTC. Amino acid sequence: CASSPQGQLFHEQYF.

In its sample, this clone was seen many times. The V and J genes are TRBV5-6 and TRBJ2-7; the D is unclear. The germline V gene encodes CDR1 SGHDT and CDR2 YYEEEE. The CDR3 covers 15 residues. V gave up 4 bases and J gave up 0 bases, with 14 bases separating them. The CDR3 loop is CASSTRGRSSYEQYF. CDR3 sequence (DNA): TGTGCCAGCAGCACGCGAGGAAGGAGCTCCTACGAGCAGTACTTC.

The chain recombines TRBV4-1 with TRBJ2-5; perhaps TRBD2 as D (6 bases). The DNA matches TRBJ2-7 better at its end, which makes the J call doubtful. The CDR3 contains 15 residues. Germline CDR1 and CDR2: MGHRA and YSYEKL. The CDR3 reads CASSQGSGLFYEQYF. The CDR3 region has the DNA TGCGCCAGCAGCCAAGGGTCGGGACTCTTCTACGAGCAGTACTTC.

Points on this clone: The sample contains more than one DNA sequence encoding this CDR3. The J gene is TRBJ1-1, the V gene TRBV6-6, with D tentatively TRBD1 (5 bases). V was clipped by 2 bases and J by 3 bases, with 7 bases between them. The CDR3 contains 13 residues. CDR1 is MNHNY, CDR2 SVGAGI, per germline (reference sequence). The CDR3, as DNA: TGTGCCAGCAGTTACAGGGGCGACACTGAAGCTTTCTTT. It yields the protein CASSYRGDTEAFF.

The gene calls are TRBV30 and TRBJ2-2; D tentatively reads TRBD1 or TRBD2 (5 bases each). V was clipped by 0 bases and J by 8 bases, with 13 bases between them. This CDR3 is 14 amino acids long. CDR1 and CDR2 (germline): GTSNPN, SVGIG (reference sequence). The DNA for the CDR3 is TGTGCCTGGAGTGTACGGGGCTCGGCAGGGGAGCTGTTTTTT. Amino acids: CAWSVRGSAGELFF.